These 17 T cell receptor beta chains came from one sample sequenced in a study of blood T cell repertoires in COVID-19. Repertoires were generated with immunoSEQ multiplex PCR, while TCRdb's copy carries only in-frame clones and drops some. Of about 170,000 clones detected, about 85% appear once; the ten largest clones hold around 6.5%. Material: peripheral blood. Source of these receptors: a woman over 75 in a cohort sampled during active or convalescent COVID-19.

The CDR3, as DNA: TGTGCCAGTAGCGACAGCCTACTCCTTAGCAATCAGCCCCAGCATTTT. As protein: CASSDSLLLSNQPQHF. The rearrangement links TRBV19 to TRBJ1-5; maybe TRBD1 (5 bases). Germline CDR1 is LNHDA and CDR2 is SQIVND (reference sequence). V shed 6 bases and J shed 0 bases, with 15 bases lying between them. This CDR3 is built from 16 residues.

This clone came up once. V gene TRBV20-1 combines with J gene TRBJ1-2, with D unclear. The CDR3 is 12 residues long. CDR1 DFQATT and CDR2 SNEGSKA come from the germline V gene (reference sequence). V was cut by 3 bases and J by 2 bases, with 7 bases left in between. CDR3 loop: CSASNRNYGYTF. CDR3 in DNA: TGCAGTGCTAGTAACAGAAACTATGGCTACACCTTC.

The rearrangement uses TRBV24-1 and TRBJ2-4; a weak D match, TRBD2 (5 bases). Trimming took off 5 bases at V and 9 bases at J, with 22 bases between the two ends. The CDR3 has 16 amino acids. Germline assignment: CDR1 KGHDR and CDR2 SFDVKD. The CDR3: CATSAGSRPHNGIQYF. CDR3 nucleotides: TGTGCCACCAGTGCGGGGTCTAGACCCCATAACGGCATTCAGTACTTC.

The rearrangement joins TRBV2 to TRBJ1-1; D not resolved. The CDR3 length is 14 residues. V shed 7 bases and J shed 1 base, with 13 bases lying between them. Germline V gives CDR1 SNHLY, CDR2 FYNNEI. The CDR3: CASTSWAQNTEAFF. CDR3 nucleotides: TGTGCCAGCACCTCGTGGGCCCAGAACACTGAAGCTTTCTTT.

CDR3 in DNA: TGTGCCTGGCGACGGGCGGGGTTGAGCACTGAAGCTTTCTTT. Its protein is CAWRRAGLSTEAFF. The genes are TRBV30 and TRBJ1-1; no reliable D call. Trimming left V 5 bases short and J 4 bases short, with 17 bases between. CDR1 GTSNPN and CDR2 SVGIG come from the germline V gene (reference sequence). This CDR3 comprises 14 residues. The whole variable domain, remainder taken from reference TRBV30 and TRBJ1-1, is SQTIHQWPATLVQPVGSPLSLECTVEGTSNPNLYWYRQAAGRGLQLLFYSVGIGQISSEVPQNLSASRPQDRQFILSSKKLLLSDSGFYLCAWRRAGLSTEAFFGQGTRLTVV.

V usage is TRBV29-1 and J usage is TRBJ2-1, with TRBD2 matching over 9 bases. V trimming: 6 bases; J trimming: 12 bases; junction bases outside the gene matches: 18. Germline assignment: CDR1 SQVTM and CDR2 ANQGSEA. This CDR3 has 15 amino acids. The CDR3 here is CSVEATSGYDGGQFF. The CDR3 coding sequence is TGCAGCGTCGAGGCCACTAGCGGGTACGACGGTGGGCAGTTCTTC.

The chain has TRBV5-1 and TRBJ2-2; the D gene is possibly TRBD1 (6 bases). V lost 5 bases to trimming and J lost 2 bases, with 13 bases between them. The CDR3 extends over 15 amino acids. CDR1 and CDR2 from the germline V gene are SGHRS and YFSETQ. CDR3 protein: CASSSQGLNTGELFF. CDR3 nucleotide sequence: TGCGCCAGCAGTAGCCAGGGGCTTAACACCGGGGAGCTGTTTTTT. The variable domain in full, with the rest retrieved from reference TRBV5-1 and TRBJ2-2, is KAGVTQTPRYLIKTRGQQVTLSCSPISGHRSVSWYQQTPGQGLQFLFEYFSETQRNKGNFPGRFSGRQFSNSRSEMNVSTLELGDSALYLCASSSQGLNTGELFFGEGSRLTVL.

This chain links TRBV29-1 with TRBJ1-6; TRBD1 might be the D (6 bases). CDR3 length: 13 residues. The germline CDR1 and CDR2 sequences are SQVTM and ANQGSEA. The V end lost 5 bases, the J end lost 13 bases, and 18 bases lay between the germline ends. CDR3 in amino acids: CSVSRGRQGPLHF. Written as DNA, the CDR3 is TGCAGCGTTTCCCGGGGCCGTCAGGGGCCCCTCCACTTT.

V is TRBV6-5 and J is TRBJ2-7; 10 bases are shared with TRBD1. The length of the CDR3 is 13 residues. Trimming cost V 10 bases and J 4 bases; bases outside gene matches: 7. CDR1 MNHEY and CDR2 SVGAGI come from the germline V gene. CDR3 loop: CATDRQGAYEQYF. For the CDR3, the DNA is TGTGCCACTGATCGACAGGGGGCGTACGAGCAGTACTTC.

The chain recombines TRBV3-1 (or the pseudogene TRBV3-2) with TRBJ2-1; 7 bases match TRBD2. The CDR3 covers 15 residues. CDR1 and CDR2 (germline): LGHDT, YNNKEL (reference sequence). V was clipped by 4 bases and J by 0 bases; unmatched bases: 3. The DNA of the CDR3 is TGTGCCAGCAGCCTTACGGGAGGCTCCTACAATGAGCAGTTCTTC. It codes for CASSLTGGSYNEQFF.

The V call is TRBV3-1 (or the pseudogene TRBV3-2), the J call TRBJ2-7, with a tentative D call TRBD2 (5 bases). The germline V gene encodes CDR1 LGHDT and CDR2 YNNKEL (reference sequence). This CDR3 has 15 residues. V shed 5 bases and J shed 2 bases, with 16 bases lying between them. CDR3 sequence: CASSEILLETYEQYF. For the CDR3, the DNA is TGTGCCAGCAGCGAAATTCTACTAGAAACCTACGAGCAGTACTTC.

The rearrangement joins TRBV14 to TRBJ1-1; 7 bases agree with TRBD1. The ends lost 4 bases at V and 9 bases at J; junction bases unmatched: 8. In germline, CDR1 is SGHDN, CDR2 FVKESK. This CDR3 contains 13 residues. In DNA form, the CDR3 reads TGTGCCAGCAGCCCTAATCGACAGGGCAAAGCTTTCTTT. The encoded protein is CASSPNRQGKAFF.

The chain has TRBV11-3 and TRBJ2-1; 13 positions agree with TRBD2. Germline-derived CDR1 and CDR2 are SGHNT and YENEEA. J was trimmed by 12 bases and V by 1 base; bases with no gene match: 6. The CDR3 covers 15 residues. This CDR3 reads CASSLALAGGLGQFF. The CDR3 DNA reads as TGTGCCAGCAGCTTAGCACTAGCGGGGGGGTTAGGGCAGTTCTTC.

The chain couples TRBV9 to TRBJ2-1; D gene unclear. The CDR3 spans 15 residues. Trimming shortened V by 4 bases and J by 4 bases, and 15 bases separated the two germline ends. In germline, CDR1 is SGDLS, CDR2 YYNGEE. CDR3 bases: TGTGCCAGCAGCCCTGAGACCACTATTTACAATGAGCAGTTCTTC. Encoded protein: CASSPETTIYNEQFF.

V is TRBV20-1 and J is TRBJ1-2, with D uncertain. The germline CDR1 and CDR2 sequences are DFQATT and SNEGSKA (reference sequence). V lost 4 bases and J 4 bases, leaving 7 bases between the germline ends. The CDR3 loop spans 11 amino acids. The CDR3: CSAKRSYGYTF. The CDR3 DNA reads as TGCAGTGCTAAAAGGAGCTATGGCTACACCTTC.

This chain joins TRBV5-6 and TRBJ2-2, with TRBD2 matching 9 bases. Germline V CDR1 and CDR2: SGHDT, YYEEEE. V gave up 6 bases and J gave up 3 bases; unmatched junction bases: 15. The length of the CDR3 is 18 residues. The CDR3, as DNA: TGTGCCAGCACCCCGGGGGGTCAGCGGGGGGCCTACACCGGGGAGCTGTTTTTT. Translated, it gives CASTPGGQRGAYTGELFF. Together with reference TRBV5-6 and TRBJ2-2, the CDR3 gives the full variable domain: DAGVTQSPTHLIKTRGQQVTLRCSPKSGHDTVSWYQQALGQGPQFIFQYYEEEERQRGNFPDRFSGHQFPNYSSELNVNALLLGDSALYLCASTPGGQRGAYTGELFFGEGSRLTVL.

The rearrangement joins TRBV11-2 to TRBJ1-3; 9 bases map to TRBD1. The CDR3 length is 17 residues. The germline gives CDR1 SGHAT, CDR2 FQNNGV. V trimming: 5 bases; J trimming: 1 base; junction bases outside the gene matches: 9. In DNA, the CDR3 is TGTGCCAGCAGCGTGAACAGGGGGCGCGGATCTGGAAACACCATATATTTT. Its translation is CASSVNRGRGSGNTIYF. The full variable domain, with the rest looked up from reference TRBV11-2 and TRBJ1-3, is EAGVAQSPRYKIIEKRQSVAFWCNPISGHATLYWYQQILGQGPKLLIQFQNNGVVDDSQLPKDRFSAERLKGVDSTLKIQPAKLEDSAVYLCASSVNRGRGSGNTIYFGEGSWLTVV.